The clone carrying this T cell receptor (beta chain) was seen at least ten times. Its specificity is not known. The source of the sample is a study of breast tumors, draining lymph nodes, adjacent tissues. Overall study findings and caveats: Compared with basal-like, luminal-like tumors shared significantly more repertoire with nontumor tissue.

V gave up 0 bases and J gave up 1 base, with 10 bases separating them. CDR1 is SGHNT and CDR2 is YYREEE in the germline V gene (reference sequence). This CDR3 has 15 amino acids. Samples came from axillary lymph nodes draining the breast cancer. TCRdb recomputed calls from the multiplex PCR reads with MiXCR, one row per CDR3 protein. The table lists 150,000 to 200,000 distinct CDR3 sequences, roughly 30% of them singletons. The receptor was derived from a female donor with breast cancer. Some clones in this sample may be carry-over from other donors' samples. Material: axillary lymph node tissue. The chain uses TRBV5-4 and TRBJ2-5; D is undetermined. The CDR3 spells CASSLGWASQETQYF. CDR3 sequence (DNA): TGTGCCAGCAGCTTGGGGTGGGCCTCCCAAGAGACCCAGTACTTC. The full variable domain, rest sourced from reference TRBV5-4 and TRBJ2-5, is ETGVTQSPTHLIKTRGQQVTLRCSSQSGHNTVSWYQQALGQGPQFIFQYYREEENGRGNFPPRFSGLQFPNYSSELNVNALELDDSALYLCASSLGWASQETQYFGPGTRLLVL.